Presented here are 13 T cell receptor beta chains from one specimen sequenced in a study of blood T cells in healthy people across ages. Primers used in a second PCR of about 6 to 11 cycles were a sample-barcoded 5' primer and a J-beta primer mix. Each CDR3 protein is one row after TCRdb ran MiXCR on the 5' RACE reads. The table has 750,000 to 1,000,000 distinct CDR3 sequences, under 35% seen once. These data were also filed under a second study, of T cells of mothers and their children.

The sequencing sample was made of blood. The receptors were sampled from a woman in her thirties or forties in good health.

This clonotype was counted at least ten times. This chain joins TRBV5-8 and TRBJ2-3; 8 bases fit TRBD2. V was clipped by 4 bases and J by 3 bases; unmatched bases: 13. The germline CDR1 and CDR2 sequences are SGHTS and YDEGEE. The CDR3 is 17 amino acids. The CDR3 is CASSPRQLAAGTDTQYF. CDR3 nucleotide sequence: TGTGCCAGCAGCCCTCGGCAACTAGCGGCGGGGACAGATACGCAGTATTTT.

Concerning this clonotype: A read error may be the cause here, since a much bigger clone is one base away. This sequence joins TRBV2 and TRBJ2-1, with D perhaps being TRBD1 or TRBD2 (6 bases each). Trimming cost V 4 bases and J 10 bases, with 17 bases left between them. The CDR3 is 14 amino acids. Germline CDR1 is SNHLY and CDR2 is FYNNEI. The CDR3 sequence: CASSAGGAPYEQFF. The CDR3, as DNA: TGTGCCAGCAGTGCCGGGGGCGCCCCCTACGAGCAGTTCTTC.

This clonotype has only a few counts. This chain's CDR3 is CASSYPGDGVQGDTQYF. The CDR3 nucleotides are TGTGCCAGCAGTTACCCCGGAGACGGGGTTCAGGGAGATACGCAGTATTTT. The J gene is TRBJ2-3, the V gene TRBV28; D could derive from TRBD1 or TRBD2 (5 bases each). Germline V gives CDR1 MDHEN, CDR2 SYDVKM. Trimming stripped 4 bases from V and 5 bases from J, with 22 bases between. The CDR3 length is 17 residues.

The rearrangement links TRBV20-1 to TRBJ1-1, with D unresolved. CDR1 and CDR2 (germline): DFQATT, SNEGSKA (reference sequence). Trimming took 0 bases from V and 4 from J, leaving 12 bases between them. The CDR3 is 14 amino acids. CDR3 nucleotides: TGCAGTGCTAGAGATTACGGATGGAGCACTGAAGCTTTCTTT. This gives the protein CSARDYGWSTEAFF.

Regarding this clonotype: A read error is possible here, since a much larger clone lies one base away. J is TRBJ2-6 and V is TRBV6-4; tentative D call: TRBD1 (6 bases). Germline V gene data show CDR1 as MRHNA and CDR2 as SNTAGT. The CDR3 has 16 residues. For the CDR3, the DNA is TGTGCCAGCACCCAGGACAGTTCCTCTGGGGCCAACGTCCGGACTTTC. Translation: CASTQDSSSGANVRTF.

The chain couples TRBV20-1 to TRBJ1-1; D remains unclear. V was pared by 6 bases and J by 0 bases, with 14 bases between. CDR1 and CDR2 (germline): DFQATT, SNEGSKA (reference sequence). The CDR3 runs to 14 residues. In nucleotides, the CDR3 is TGCAGTGCCCCGGACTACTCTATGAACACTGAAGCTTTCTTT. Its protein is CSAPDYSMNTEAFF.

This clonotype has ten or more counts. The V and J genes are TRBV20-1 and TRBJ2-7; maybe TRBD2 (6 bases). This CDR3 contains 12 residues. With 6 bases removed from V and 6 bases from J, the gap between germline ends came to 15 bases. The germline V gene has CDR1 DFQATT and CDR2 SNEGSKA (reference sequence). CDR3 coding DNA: TGCAGTGCCGGGACGTGGGAGGTCGAGCAGTACTTC. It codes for CSAGTWEVEQYF.

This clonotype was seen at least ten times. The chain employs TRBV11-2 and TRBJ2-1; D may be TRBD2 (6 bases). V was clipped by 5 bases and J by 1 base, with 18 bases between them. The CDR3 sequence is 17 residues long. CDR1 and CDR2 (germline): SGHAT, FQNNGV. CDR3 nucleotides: TGTGCCAGCAGCCCCTCGGCGGGGTATGGGTCCTACAATGAGCAGTTCTTC. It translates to CASSPSAGYGSYNEQFF.

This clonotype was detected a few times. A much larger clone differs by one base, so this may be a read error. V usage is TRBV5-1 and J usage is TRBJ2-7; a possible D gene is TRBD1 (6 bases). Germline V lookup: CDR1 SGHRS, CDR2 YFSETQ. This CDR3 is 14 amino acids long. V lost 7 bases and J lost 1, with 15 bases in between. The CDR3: CASGGRTESYEQYF. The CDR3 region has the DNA TGCGCCAGCGGGGGCAGGACAGAATCCTACGAGCAGTACTTC.

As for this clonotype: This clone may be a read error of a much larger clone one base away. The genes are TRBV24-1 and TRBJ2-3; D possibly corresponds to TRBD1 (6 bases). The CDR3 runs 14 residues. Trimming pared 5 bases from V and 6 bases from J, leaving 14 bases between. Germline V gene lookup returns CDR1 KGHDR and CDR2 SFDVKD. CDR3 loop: CATSGRTEWDTQYF. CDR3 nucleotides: TGTGCCACCAGTGGTCGGACAGAATGGGATACGCAGTATTTT.

The CDR3 sequence: CASSPGQGEWDEQFF. The CDR3 DNA reads as TGTGCCAGCAGCCCGGGACAGGGGGAATGGGATGAGCAGTTCTTC. The chain uses TRBV7-2 and TRBJ2-1; the match to TRBD1 covers 11 bases. The V and J ends lost 5 bases and 8 bases, in that order; junction bases with no gene match: 8. The CDR3 runs 15 residues. Germline CDR1 is SGHTA and CDR2 is FQGNSA.

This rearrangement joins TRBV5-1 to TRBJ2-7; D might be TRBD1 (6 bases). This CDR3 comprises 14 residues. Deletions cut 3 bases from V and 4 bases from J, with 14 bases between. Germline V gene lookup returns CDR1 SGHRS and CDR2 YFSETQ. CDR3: CASSSGGTIYEQYF. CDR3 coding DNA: TGCGCCAGCAGCTCGGGTGGGACAATTTACGAGCAGTACTTC.

CDR3 coding DNA: TGTGCCAGCAGTCGGGGGGGCCCAGATACGCAGTATTTT. Translation gives CASSRGGPDTQYF. V usage is TRBV7-3 and J usage is TRBJ2-3, with 8 bases that match TRBD2. V lost 6 bases, J lost 4 bases, and 3 bases stayed unmatched. The CDR3 consists of 13 residues. Germline V gene lookup returns CDR1 SGHTA and CDR2 FQGTGA.